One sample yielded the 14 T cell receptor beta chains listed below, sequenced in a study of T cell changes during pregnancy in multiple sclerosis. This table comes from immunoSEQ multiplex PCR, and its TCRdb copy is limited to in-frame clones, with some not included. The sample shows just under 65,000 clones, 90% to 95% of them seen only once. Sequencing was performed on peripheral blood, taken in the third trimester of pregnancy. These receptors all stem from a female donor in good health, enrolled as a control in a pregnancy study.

The CDR3 is CASSTDRADTQYF. DNA of the CDR3: TGTGCCAGCAGCACGGACAGGGCAGATACGCAGTATTTT. The chain is built from TRBV7-9 and TRBJ2-3; 8 bases match TRBD1. The junction had 2 bases not matched to a gene; V was cut back by 5 bases and J by 4 bases. There are 13 residues in the CDR3. The germline V gene has CDR1 SEHNR and CDR2 FQNEAQ (reference sequence).

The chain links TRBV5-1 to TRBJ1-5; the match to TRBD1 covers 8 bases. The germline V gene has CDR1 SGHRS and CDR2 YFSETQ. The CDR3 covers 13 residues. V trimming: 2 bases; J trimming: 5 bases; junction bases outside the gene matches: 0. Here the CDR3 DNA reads TGCGCCAGCAGCTTACAGGGGGATCAGCCCCAGCATTTT. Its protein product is CASSLQGDQPQHF.

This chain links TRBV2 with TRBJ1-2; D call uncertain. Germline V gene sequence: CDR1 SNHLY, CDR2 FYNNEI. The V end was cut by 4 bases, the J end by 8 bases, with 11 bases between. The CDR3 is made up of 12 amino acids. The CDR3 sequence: CASSGAEVGYTF. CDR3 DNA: TGTGCCAGCAGTGGCGCCGAGGTCGGCTACACCTTC.

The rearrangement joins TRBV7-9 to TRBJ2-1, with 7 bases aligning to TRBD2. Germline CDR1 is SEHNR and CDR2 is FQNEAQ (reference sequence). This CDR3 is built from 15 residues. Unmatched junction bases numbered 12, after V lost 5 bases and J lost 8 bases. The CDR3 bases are TGTGCCAGCAGCGGGGGGAGCGGGGAAGGAGATGAGCAGTTCTTC. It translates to CASSGGSGEGDEQFF.

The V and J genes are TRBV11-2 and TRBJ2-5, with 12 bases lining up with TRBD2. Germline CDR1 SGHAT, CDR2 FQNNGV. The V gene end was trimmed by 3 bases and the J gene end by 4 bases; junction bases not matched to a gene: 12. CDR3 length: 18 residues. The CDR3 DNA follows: TGTGCCAGCAGCTTTATTGCGACTAGCGGGGGATTGGGAGAGACCCAGTACTTC. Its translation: CASSFIATSGGLGETQYF.

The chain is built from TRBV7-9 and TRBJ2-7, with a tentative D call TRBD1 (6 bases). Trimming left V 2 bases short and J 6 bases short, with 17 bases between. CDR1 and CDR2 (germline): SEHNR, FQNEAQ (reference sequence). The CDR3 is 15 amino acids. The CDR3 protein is CASSLTDSPRLEQYF. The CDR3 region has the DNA TGTGCCAGCAGCTTAACGGACAGTCCCAGGCTCGAGCAGTACTTC.

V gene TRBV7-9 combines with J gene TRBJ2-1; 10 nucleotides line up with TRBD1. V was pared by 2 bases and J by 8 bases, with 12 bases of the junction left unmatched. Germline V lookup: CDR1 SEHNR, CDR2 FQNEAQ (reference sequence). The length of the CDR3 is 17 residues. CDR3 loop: CASSLPPGQGVLYEQFF. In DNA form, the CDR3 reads TGTGCCAGCAGCTTACCTCCAGGACAGGGGGTTTTATATGAGCAGTTCTTC.

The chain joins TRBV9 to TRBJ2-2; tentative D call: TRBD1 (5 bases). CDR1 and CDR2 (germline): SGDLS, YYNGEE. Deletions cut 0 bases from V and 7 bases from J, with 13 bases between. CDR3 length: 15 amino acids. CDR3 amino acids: CASSVDQGSGGELFF. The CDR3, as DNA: TGTGCCAGCAGCGTAGATCAGGGATCCGGCGGGGAGCTGTTTTTT.

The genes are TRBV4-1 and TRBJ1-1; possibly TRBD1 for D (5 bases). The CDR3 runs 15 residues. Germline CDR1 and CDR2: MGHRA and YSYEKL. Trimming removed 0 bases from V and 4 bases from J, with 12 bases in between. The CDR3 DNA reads TGCGCCAGCAGCCAAGATATGGGGCAGAGCACTGAAGCTTTCTTT. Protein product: CASSQDMGQSTEAFF.

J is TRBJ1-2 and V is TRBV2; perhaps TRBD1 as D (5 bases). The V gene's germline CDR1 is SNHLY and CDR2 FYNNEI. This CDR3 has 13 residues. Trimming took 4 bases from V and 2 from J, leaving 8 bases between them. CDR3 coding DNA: TGTGCCAGCAGTGCGGGGGAAAACTATGGCTACACCTTC. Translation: CASSAGENYGYTF. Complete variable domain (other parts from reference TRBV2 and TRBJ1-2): EPEVTQTPSHQVTQMGQEVILRCVPISNHLYFYWYRQILGQKVEFLVSFYNNEISEKSEIFDDQFSVERPDGSNFTLKIRSTKLEDSAMYFCASSAGENYGYTFGSGTRLTVV.

CDR3 bases: TGTGCCAGCAGTTCACCAGGGTCCGGTCAGCCCCAGCATTTT. It yields the protein CASSSPGSGQPQHF. V gene TRBV27 combines with J gene TRBJ1-5; a weak D match, TRBD1 (5 bases). With 4 bases removed from V and 6 bases from J, the gap between germline ends came to 13 bases. The CDR3 runs 14 residues. Looked up from germline, CDR1 is MNHEY and CDR2 is SMNVEV (reference sequence).

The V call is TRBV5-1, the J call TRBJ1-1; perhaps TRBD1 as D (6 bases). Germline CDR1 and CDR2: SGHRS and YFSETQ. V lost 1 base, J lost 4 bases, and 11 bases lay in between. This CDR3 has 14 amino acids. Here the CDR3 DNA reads TGCGCCAGCAGCTTGAGCCAGGGGCTCACTGAAGCTTTCTTT. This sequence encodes CASSLSQGLTEAFF.

CDR3 region: CASSTDSIGVETQYF. CDR3 DNA: TGTGCCAGCAGCACGGACAGCATAGGTGTGGAGACCCAGTACTTC. This rearrangement joins TRBV5-4 to TRBJ2-5; D is possibly TRBD1 (6 bases). CDR3 length: 15 amino acids. The ends were cut back, 4 bases at V and 5 bases at J, with 18 bases in the middle. Germline V gene data show CDR1 as SGHNT and CDR2 as YYREEE (reference sequence).

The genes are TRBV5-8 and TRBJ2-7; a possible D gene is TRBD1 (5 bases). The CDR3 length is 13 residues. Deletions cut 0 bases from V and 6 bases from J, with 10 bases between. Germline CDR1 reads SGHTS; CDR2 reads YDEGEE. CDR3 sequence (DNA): TGTGCCAGCAGCTTGGCTTCAGGGTTCGAGCAGTACTTC. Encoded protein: CASSLASGFEQYF.